Listed here are 24 T cell receptor beta chains from one sample, sequenced in a study of radiotherapy plus CTLA-4 blockade in lung cancer. Sequencing used immunoSEQ multiplex PCR; TCRdb keeps in-frame clones, though not all of them. The data contain 40,000 to 45,000 clones, about 67% of them singletons. Material: peripheral blood, obtained from a patient treated with radiotherapy plus ipilimumab. The receptors were sampled from a human donor with non-small cell lung cancer who had a partial response to radiotherapy plus ipilimumab.

J is TRBJ1-4 and V is TRBV15; 9 bases align to TRBD1. Germline CDR1 LNHNV, CDR2 YYDKDF (reference sequence). The CDR3 has 15 residues. J was trimmed by 5 bases and V by 0 bases; bases with no gene match: 1. CDR3 DNA: TGTGCCACCAGCAGAGAGGGGACAGGGAATGAAAAACTGTTTTTT. Translated, it gives CATSREGTGNEKLFF.

The chain carries TRBV20-1 and TRBJ2-1; D is ambiguous. Germline-derived CDR1 and CDR2 are DFQATT and SNEGSKA (reference sequence). The CDR3 is 11 residues long. Trimming pared 6 bases from V and 10 bases from J, leaving 13 bases between. In nucleotides, the CDR3 is TGCAGTGCGCAAGGCAACGGGGAGCAGTTCTTC. This translates into CSAQGNGEQFF.

The chain couples TRBV27 to TRBJ2-1; D is possibly TRBD1 (5 bases). V was pared by 3 bases and J by 5 bases, with 11 bases between. Germline CDR1 is MNHEY and CDR2 is SMNVEV (reference sequence). The CDR3 is made up of 14 amino acids. The CDR3: CASSFFGANNEQFF. The CDR3 coding sequence is TGTGCCAGCAGTTTTTTTGGGGCAAACAATGAGCAGTTCTTC.

The chain joins TRBV15 to TRBJ1-6; D possibly corresponds to TRBD1 (5 bases). Trimming removed 5 bases from V and 1 base from J, with 9 bases in between. Germline CDR1 LNHNV, CDR2 YYDKDF (reference sequence). The CDR3 runs to 15 residues. The DNA for the CDR3 is TGTGCCACCAGCCGGGGGGGATCCTATAATTCACCCCTCCACTTT. The encoded protein is CATSRGGSYNSPLHF.

This clone was observed a few times. J is TRBJ1-5 and V is TRBV30; D is undetermined. The CDR3 loop spans 13 amino acids. Germline CDR1 reads GTSNPN; CDR2 reads SVGIG (reference sequence). V was shortened by 2 bases and J by 4 bases, with 9 bases between the two germline ends. The CDR3: CAWSWQSNQPQHF. CDR3 bases: TGTGCCTGGAGTTGGCAGTCAAATCAGCCCCAGCATTTT.

The V call is TRBV11-2, the J call TRBJ2-2; 8 positions match TRBD1. With 6 bases clipped from V and 6 bases from J, the junction kept 12 bases outside the gene matches. Germline CDR1 and CDR2: SGHAT and FQNNGV. This CDR3 comprises 16 residues. CDR3 sequence: CASSLEPGGFSGELFF. For the CDR3, the DNA is TGTGCCAGCAGTCTCGAGCCAGGGGGCTTTTCCGGGGAGCTGTTTTTT. The full variable domain, rest sourced from reference TRBV11-2 and TRBJ2-2, is EAGVAQSPRYKIIEKRQSVAFWCNPISGHATLYWYQQILGQGPKLLIQFQNNGVVDDSQLPKDRFSAERLKGVDSTLKIQPAKLEDSAVYLCASSLEPGGFSGELFFGEGSRLTVL.

This clone appeared a few times. This chain connects TRBV7-9 to TRBJ1-4, with TRBD1 identical over 8 bases. CDR1 and CDR2 (germline): SEHNR, FQNEAQ (reference sequence). With V trimmed by 5 bases and J by 4 bases, 3 bases remained unmatched. The CDR3 has 14 amino acids. The CDR3 sequence is CASSLGQGNEKLFF. CDR3 DNA sequence: TGTGCCAGCAGCCTCGGACAGGGTAATGAAAAACTGTTTTTT.

Notes on this clone: This may be a read error: a much more frequent sequence differs by one nucleotide. The same CDR3 is also encoded by other DNA sequences in this sample. The V gene is TRBV7-2, the J gene TRBJ2-7; tentatively, D is TRBD2 (7 bases). The CDR3 covers 16 residues. Per the germline V gene, CDR1 is SGHTA and CDR2 is FQGNSA. In DNA, the CDR3 is TGTGCCAGCAGTTTCGCGAGGGGGAGGGGGAACTACGAACAGTACTTC. Its translation: CASSFARGRGNYEQYF.

The CDR3 region is CASSMGGAGGPGYNEQFF. In nucleotides, the CDR3 is TGTGCCAGTAGTATGGGGGGAGCGGGAGGGCCTGGGTATAATGAGCAGTTCTTC. The chain combines TRBV19 with TRBJ2-1, with 10 bases matching TRBD2. Looked up from germline, CDR1 is LNHDA and CDR2 is SQIVND (reference sequence). Trimming took 3 bases from V and 7 from J; bases not matched to a gene: 15. CDR3 length: 18 residues.

This chain connects TRBV25-1 to TRBJ2-1, with 11 bases matching TRBD1. After removal of 10 bases from V and 15 bases from J, the junction contained 11 bases not matched to a gene. This CDR3 region has 12 residues. Germline V gene lookup returns CDR1 MGHDK and CDR2 SYGVNS. The CDR3: CATRTGGEVWFF. The CDR3 coding sequence is TGTGCCACCCGGACAGGGGGCGAGGTGTGGTTCTTC. The complete variable domain, with remaining parts taken from reference TRBV25-1 and TRBJ2-1, reads EADIYQTPRYLVIGTGKKITLECSQTMGHDKMYWYQQDPGMELHLIHYSYGVNSTEKGDLSSESTVSRIRTEHFPLTLESARPSHTSQYLCATRTGGEVWFFGPGTRLTVL.

This rearrangement joins TRBV5-6 to TRBJ1-4, with 7 bases matching TRBD1. This CDR3 has 16 residues. The V gene's germline CDR1 is SGHDT and CDR2 YYEEEE. The V gene end was trimmed by 4 bases and the J gene end by 7 bases; junction bases not matched to a gene: 13. The CDR3 loop reads CASSDIATGVSEKLFF. The CDR3, as DNA: TGTGCCAGCAGCGACATCGCCACAGGGGTCAGTGAAAAACTGTTTTTT.

This clone was recorded a few times. V gene TRBV10-3 combines with J gene TRBJ2-7, with no clear D. Germline V gives CDR1 ENHRY, CDR2 SYGVKD. The CDR3 is 11 residues long. V was pared by 2 bases and J by 5 bases, with 4 bases between. The CDR3 spells CAISEGDEQYF. The CDR3 nucleotides read TGTGCCATCAGTGAGGGAGACGAGCAGTACTTC.

The chain uses TRBV18 and TRBJ1-2; no firm D call. There are 15 residues in the CDR3. CDR1 KGHSH and CDR2 LQKENI come from the germline V gene. V lost 1 base to trimming and J lost 4 bases, with 13 bases between them. The DNA of the CDR3 is TGTGCCAGCTCACCACAGGAGGGTACGGGCTATGGCTACACCTTC. Amino acids: CASSPQEGTGYGYTF.

The genes are TRBV6-6 and TRBJ2-3, with TRBD2 matching over 9 bases. Germline loops: CDR1 MNHNY, CDR2 SVGAGI (reference sequence). The CDR3 totals 15 residues. V lost 6 bases and J lost 2; bases outside the gene matches: 6. CDR3 in amino acids: CASRVAGDNTDTQYF. The CDR3 DNA is TGTGCCAGCAGGGTAGCGGGGGACAACACAGATACGCAGTATTTT.

V gene TRBV18 combines with J gene TRBJ1-5; D is unclear. Looked up from germline, CDR1 is KGHSH and CDR2 is LQKENI. The CDR3 spans 14 residues. V lost 6 bases and J lost 5, with 14 bases in between. The CDR3 sequence is CASSRLRKDQPQHF. CDR3 coding DNA: TGTGCCAGCTCCCGACTAAGGAAAGATCAGCCCCAGCATTTT.

V and J are TRBV7-6 and TRBJ2-7; D is unresolved. Trimming left V 0 bases short and J 0 bases short, with 6 bases between. Germline CDR1 and CDR2: SGHVS and FNYEAQ. The CDR3 sequence is 14 residues long. CDR3 residues: CASSLARNSYEQYF. The CDR3 DNA reads TGTGCCAGCAGCTTAGCGAGGAACTCCTACGAGCAGTACTTC.

V and J are TRBV5-4 and TRBJ1-4; TRBD1 matches 10 bases. The CDR3 loop spans 13 amino acids. Germline CDR1 SGHNT, CDR2 YYREEE (reference sequence). V lost 3 bases, J lost 7 bases, and 0 bases stayed unmatched. CDR3 residues: CASSWDRGEKLFF. CDR3 nucleotides: TGTGCCAGCAGCTGGGACAGGGGTGAAAAACTGTTTTTT. Full variable domain (missing parts from reference TRBV5-4 and TRBJ1-4): ETGVTQSPTHLIKTRGQQVTLRCSSQSGHNTVSWYQQALGQGPQFIFQYYREEENGRGNFPPRFSGLQFPNYSSELNVNALELDDSALYLCASSWDRGEKLFFGSGTQLSVL.

The rearrangement joins TRBV5-4 to TRBJ2-5; 9 nucleotides match TRBD1. Germline-derived CDR1 and CDR2 are SGHNT and YYREEE (reference sequence). This CDR3 is 15 amino acids long. V gave up 5 bases and J gave up 1 base; unmatched junction bases: 6. CDR3: CASSLRTGAQETQYF. The DNA of the CDR3 is TGTGCCAGCAGTTTGAGGACAGGGGCCCAAGAGACCCAGTACTTC.

The chain links TRBV4-3 to TRBJ2-5, with D perhaps matching TRBD1 (5 bases). Germline assignment: CDR1 LGHNA and CDR2 YSLEER. This CDR3 is 14 amino acids long. V lost 3 bases to trimming and J lost 7 bases, with 15 bases between them. The CDR3 coding sequence is TGCGCCAGCAGCCAGGCTGGCAGGGAAGGGACCCAGTACTTC. Its translation is CASSQAGREGTQYF.

This clone was seen more than once but under ten times. The rearrangement uses TRBV7-3 and TRBJ2-5; D might be TRBD2 (6 bases). From germline, CDR1 is SGHTA and CDR2 FQGTGA. This CDR3 is built from 13 residues. With 2 bases removed from V and 3 bases from J, the gap between germline ends came to 7 bases. The CDR3 protein is CASSLREKETQYF. The CDR3 DNA reads TGTGCCAGCAGCTTACGGGAGAAAGAGACCCAGTACTTC.

The chain links TRBV28 to TRBJ2-3, with TRBD2 matching 7 bases. The germline gives CDR1 MDHEN, CDR2 SYDVKM. This CDR3 has 15 residues. V shed 10 bases and J 4 bases; nucleotides not matched to a gene: 14. CDR3 amino acids: CAIQSPGGGADTQYF. The DNA for the CDR3 is TGTGCCATCCAGTCCCCGGGAGGCGGCGCAGATACGCAGTATTTT.

This clone was recorded only once. The chain carries TRBV19 and TRBJ2-2; perhaps TRBD2 as D (5 bases). Germline assignment: CDR1 LNHDA and CDR2 SQIVND (reference sequence). V was trimmed by 10 bases and J by 3 bases, leaving 27 bases between them. CDR3 length: 18 amino acids. The CDR3 protein is CATRRNRLLSHYTGELFF. DNA of the CDR3: TGTGCCACCCGGAGGAACAGATTACTGTCCCATTACACCGGGGAGCTGTTTTTT.

This chain joins TRBV6-1 and TRBJ2-7; 12 bases are shared with TRBD1. The CDR3 loop spans 14 amino acids. With V trimmed by 7 bases and J by 7 bases, 8 bases remained unmatched. CDR1 and CDR2 (germline): MNHNS, SASEGT. The CDR3 nucleotides read TGTGCCAGCATCGGGACAGGGGGCTTAGGGGAGCAGTACTTC. This sequence encodes CASIGTGGLGEQYF.

This clone turned up a few times. This rearrangement joins TRBV20-1 to TRBJ1-1, with 9 bases aligning to TRBD1. CDR1 is DFQATT and CDR2 is SNEGSKA in the germline V gene (reference sequence). This CDR3 is built from 11 residues. V was pared by 5 bases and J by 6 bases, with 1 base of the junction left unmatched. The CDR3 bases are TGCAGTGCTGGACAGGGGTCTGAAGCTTTCTTT. This gives the protein CSAGQGSEAFF.